The text below deals with one T cell receptor (beta chain). Trimming took 5 bases from V and 2 from J, leaving 13 bases between them. The CDR3 loop spans 14 amino acids. Germline V lookup: CDR1 MNHEY, CDR2 SMNVEV (reference sequence). The data belong to a study of identical twins. Each CDR3 protein is one row after TCRdb ran MiXCR on the 5' RACE reads. The data hold about 720,000 distinct CDR3 sequences, with roughly 18% observed a single time. The sample was also reused in another study, on T cells expressing NK-cell markers. According to that study: Sorted CD3+CD56+NKG2C+, CD3+CD56+NKG2C- and CD3+CD56-NKG2C+ T cells supplied TCR beta repertoires. These clonotypes additionally ranked first within the CD3+CD56-NKG2C+ fraction of several donors.

The source is a woman in her late teens or twenties in good health. What was sequenced was PBMCs. This chain joins TRBV27 and TRBJ2-7; the D gene could be TRBD1 or TRBD2 (5 bases each). The CDR3 DNA reads TGTGCCAGCAGTCCTCTCGGGGCGCCCTACGAGCAGTACTTC. Encoded protein: CASSPLGAPYEQYF.